These 21 T cell receptor beta chains came from one sample sequenced in a study of blood T cell repertoires in COVID-19. Data came from immunoSEQ multiplex PCR; TCRdb stores just in-frame clones and leaves some out. The data contain approximately 53,000 clones, roughly 87% of them seen just once; the ten biggest clones take up about 22%. The sequencing input was peripheral blood. These receptors were collected from a woman aged 55 to 70 with acute or convalescent COVID-19.

The chain is built from TRBV24-1 and TRBJ2-3, with D uncertain. This CDR3 has 12 amino acids. V gave up 6 bases and J gave up 6 bases, with 9 bases separating them. Germline assignment: CDR1 KGHDR and CDR2 SFDVKD. CDR3 sequence: CATSTGSDTQYF. The CDR3 nucleotides read TGTGCCACCAGTACCGGGTCCGATACGCAGTATTTT.

This clone was observed once. The chain uses TRBV7-2 and TRBJ1-5; possibly TRBD1 for D (5 bases). V lost 5 bases to trimming and J lost 7 bases, with 12 bases between them. CDR1 SGHTA and CDR2 FQGNSA come from the germline V gene. CDR3 length: 13 amino acids. As DNA, the CDR3 is TGTGCCAGCAGCGACAGCCTAGGGCAGCCCCAGCATTTT. It is translated as CASSDSLGQPQHF.

The V and J genes are TRBV5-6 and TRBJ2-7, with 7 bases fitting TRBD1. The CDR3 sequence is 13 residues long. V trimming: 4 bases; J trimming: 3 bases; junction bases outside the gene matches: 4. Germline values: CDR1 SGHDT, CDR2 YYEEEE. CDR3 region: CASSVGQHYEQYF. The CDR3 region has the DNA TGTGCCAGCAGCGTGGGACAGCACTACGAGCAGTACTTC.

This chain joins TRBV9 and TRBJ1-4; 8 bases line up with TRBD1. Germline V gives CDR1 SGDLS, CDR2 YYNGEE. CDR3 length: 15 residues. The junction had 12 bases not matched to a gene; V was cut back by 4 bases and J by 10 bases. DNA of the CDR3: TGTGCCAGCAGCACGCCCGGGACAGGCGAGGGAAAACTGTTTTTT. Protein: CASSTPGTGEGKLFF. The full variable domain, its missing parts supplied by reference TRBV9 and TRBJ1-4, is DSGVTQTPKHLITATGQRVTLRCSPRSGDLSVYWYQQSLDQGLQFLIQYYNGEERAKGNILERFSAQQFPDLHSELNLSSLELGDSALYFCASSTPGTGEGKLFFGSGTQLSVL.

The chain is built from TRBV7-9 and TRBJ1-3; the D is unclear. V lost 1 base to trimming and J lost 0 bases, with 7 bases between them. The CDR3 extends over 15 amino acids. Germline V lookup: CDR1 SEHNR, CDR2 FQNEAQ (reference sequence). The CDR3 nucleotides read TGTGCCAGCAGCTTAGGTGGAGTCTCTGGAAACACCATATATTTT. Translating it yields CASSLGGVSGNTIYF.

The chain is built from TRBV11-1 and TRBJ1-2; TRBD1 matches at 8 bases. CDR1 is SGHAT, CDR2 FQDESV, per germline (reference sequence). J gave up 9 bases and V 1 base, and 7 bases lay outside the gene matches. The CDR3 has 14 amino acids. The CDR3, as DNA: TGTGCCAGCAGCTTAGGGGCAGGGGGCGAGCGCTACACCTTC. Translating gives CASSLGAGGERYTF.

This chain uses TRBV20-1 with TRBJ2-7; D unresolved. Germline V gene sequence: CDR1 DFQATT, CDR2 SNEGSKA (reference sequence). The CDR3 runs to 11 residues. V lost 0 bases and J 7 bases, leaving 7 bases between the germline ends. This chain's CDR3 is CSARDNGEQYF. The CDR3 DNA is TGCAGTGCTAGAGATAACGGGGAGCAGTACTTC.

Judged by abundance, this clone is medium-sized (0.01 to 0.1%). The junction departs from the called germline gene at one end, perhaps through a read error. V usage is TRBV5-4 and J usage is TRBJ2-7; TRBD2 might be the D (5 bases). Germline values: CDR1 SGHNT, CDR2 YYREEE (reference sequence). The CDR3 runs 15 residues. The CDR3 nucleotides are TGTGCCAGCAGCCAAGAGTTAGACTACTCCCACGAGCAGTACTTC. Its protein product is CASSQELDYSHEQYF.

The rearrangement links TRBV4-1 to TRBJ1-3; 7 bases are a match to TRBD1. Unmatched junction bases numbered 8, after V lost 0 bases and J lost 0 bases. CDR3 size: 18 residues. Per the germline V gene, CDR1 is MGHRA and CDR2 is YSYEKL. The CDR3 bases are TGCGCCAGCAGCCAAGATCCAAGGACAGGTTCCTCTGGAAACACCATATATTTT. It codes for CASSQDPRTGSSGNTIYF.

V and J are TRBV7-9 and TRBJ2-6, with a weak D call TRBD1 (5 bases). The V gene lost 8 bases and the J gene lost 3 bases, with 17 bases spanning the gap. This CDR3 spans 16 amino acids. Germline CDR1 reads SEHNR; CDR2 reads FQNEAQ (reference sequence). The CDR3 reads CASYGDSRHGANVLTF. The CDR3 bases are TGTGCCAGCTACGGCGACAGTCGTCATGGGGCCAACGTCCTGACTTTC.

In its sample, this clone was seen once. CDR3 bases: TGTGCCTGGAGTGTGTCTCTAATGACAGATACGCAGTATTTT. It codes for CAWSVSLMTDTQYF. The rearrangement uses TRBV30 and TRBJ2-3, with unresolved D. With 0 bases removed from V and 3 bases from J, the gap between germline ends came to 10 bases. The CDR3 runs to 14 residues. The germline CDR1 and CDR2 sequences are GTSNPN and SVGIG (reference sequence). Full variable domain (remainder filled in from reference TRBV30 and TRBJ2-3): SQTIHQWPATLVQPVGSPLSLECTVEGTSNPNLYWYRQAAGRGLQLLFYSVGIGQISSEVPQNLSASRPQDRQFILSSKKLLLSDSGFYLCAWSVSLMTDTQYFGPGTRLTVL.

This clone came up once. The chain joins TRBV6-6 to TRBJ1-5; TRBD1 aligns across 8 bases. J gave up 9 bases and V 2 bases, and 12 bases lay outside the gene matches. The CDR3 length is 16 residues. In germline, CDR1 is MNHNY, CDR2 SVGAGI (reference sequence). Written as DNA, the CDR3 is TGTGCCAGCAGTTACCCGGACAGGGCCCTTTCGAGGCCCCAGCATTTT. As protein: CASSYPDRALSRPQHF.

V usage is TRBV3-1 (or the pseudogene TRBV3-2) and J usage is TRBJ1-1; D is uncertain. V dropped 1 base and J dropped 4 bases, with 13 bases sitting between them. CDR3 length equals 15 residues. Germline CDR1 reads LGHDT; CDR2 reads YNNKEL (reference sequence). DNA of the CDR3: TGTGCCAGCAGCCAAGGGGCGGGTATCGGCACTGAAGCTTTCTTT. This codes for CASSQGAGIGTEAFF.

The chain couples TRBV5-1 to TRBJ2-2; 9 bases fit TRBD2. The CDR3 is 14 residues long. V was pared by 4 bases and J by 9 bases, with 7 bases of the junction left unmatched. The germline gives CDR1 SGHRS, CDR2 YFSETQ. The CDR3 reads CASSSIAGDRELFF. The CDR3, as DNA: TGCGCCAGCAGCAGCATAGCGGGGGACCGGGAGCTGTTTTTT. Based on the CDR3 plus reference TRBV5-1 and TRBJ2-2, the full variable domain is KAGVTQTPRYLIKTRGQQVTLSCSPISGHRSVSWYQQTPGQGLQFLFEYFSETQRNKGNFPGRFSGRQFSNSRSEMNVSTLELGDSALYLCASSSIAGDRELFFGEGSRLTVL.

V is TRBV18 and J is TRBJ2-3; possible D gene TRBD1, 6 bases. The CDR3 extends over 15 amino acids. The V end lost 3 bases, the J end lost 3 bases, and 13 bases lay between the germline ends. Germline V lookup: CDR1 KGHSH, CDR2 LQKENI. The CDR3 loop reads CASSPLPRGTDTQYF. DNA of the CDR3: TGTGCCAGCTCACCCCTTCCAAGGGGGACAGATACGCAGTATTTT.

The V gene is TRBV11-2, the J gene TRBJ2-7; D gene uncertain. CDR3 length: 15 residues. Germline V gene data show CDR1 as SGHAT and CDR2 as FQNNGV. V was pared by 1 base and J by 1 base, with 11 bases between. The CDR3 DNA is TGTGCCAGCAGCTTAGGCTCCGCAGGATCCTACGAGCAGTACTTC. It specifies CASSLGSAGSYEQYF. Based on the CDR3 plus reference TRBV11-2 and TRBJ2-7, the full variable domain is EAGVAQSPRYKIIEKRQSVAFWCNPISGHATLYWYQQILGQGPKLLIQFQNNGVVDDSQLPKDRFSAERLKGVDSTLKIQPAKLEDSAVYLCASSLGSAGSYEQYFGPGTRLTVT.

In the case of this clone: The sample carries other DNA sequences with the same CDR3. The chain recombines TRBV6-5 with TRBJ2-6; 13 bases fit TRBD2. Losses at the gene ends were 11 bases for V and 4 bases for J; bases not matched to a gene: 5. Germline values: CDR1 MNHEY, CDR2 SVGAGI. The CDR3 has 15 amino acids. CDR3: CASTSGGAGANVLTF. In nucleotides, the CDR3 is TGTGCCTCAACTAGCGGGGGGGCGGGGGCCAACGTCCTGACTTTC.

The chain uses TRBV4-3 and TRBJ1-1; 10 nucleotides align to TRBD1. Trimming removed 5 bases from V and 11 bases from J; junction bases left unmatched: 11. In germline, CDR1 is LGHNA, CDR2 YSLEER. The CDR3 is 14 amino acids. CDR3 loop: CASSDGTGVIGAFF. The CDR3 nucleotides are TGCGCCAGCAGCGACGGGACAGGGGTTATCGGGGCTTTCTTT.

V gene TRBV10-2 combines with J gene TRBJ1-4, with D perhaps TRBD1 (5 bases). CDR3 size: 12 residues. Germline V gene sequence: CDR1 WSHSY, CDR2 SAAADI. V was trimmed by 6 bases and J by 7 bases, leaving 9 bases between them. The DNA for the CDR3 is TGCGCCAGCAGAACCCAGGGTGAAAAACTGTTTTTT. It yields the protein CASRTQGEKLFF.

The chain employs TRBV19 and TRBJ2-7; no firm D call. Germline loops: CDR1 LNHDA, CDR2 SQIVND (reference sequence). CDR3 size: 13 residues. Trimming took off 8 bases at V and 3 bases at J, with 14 bases between the two ends. CDR3 nucleotide sequence: TGTGCCAGTGGCCGGCCTGGCGGCTACGAGCAGTACTTC. It encodes CASGRPGGYEQYF.

V gene TRBV27 combines with J gene TRBJ1-5; D may be TRBD1 (6 bases). CDR3 length: 16 residues. Germline CDR1 reads MNHEY; CDR2 reads SMNVEV (reference sequence). V dropped 1 base and J dropped 9 bases, with 19 bases sitting between them. CDR3 DNA: TGTGCCAGCAGTTTATTAGGCCAGGGGACGCCTTTGCCCCAGCATTTT. Its translation is CASSLLGQGTPLPQHF.